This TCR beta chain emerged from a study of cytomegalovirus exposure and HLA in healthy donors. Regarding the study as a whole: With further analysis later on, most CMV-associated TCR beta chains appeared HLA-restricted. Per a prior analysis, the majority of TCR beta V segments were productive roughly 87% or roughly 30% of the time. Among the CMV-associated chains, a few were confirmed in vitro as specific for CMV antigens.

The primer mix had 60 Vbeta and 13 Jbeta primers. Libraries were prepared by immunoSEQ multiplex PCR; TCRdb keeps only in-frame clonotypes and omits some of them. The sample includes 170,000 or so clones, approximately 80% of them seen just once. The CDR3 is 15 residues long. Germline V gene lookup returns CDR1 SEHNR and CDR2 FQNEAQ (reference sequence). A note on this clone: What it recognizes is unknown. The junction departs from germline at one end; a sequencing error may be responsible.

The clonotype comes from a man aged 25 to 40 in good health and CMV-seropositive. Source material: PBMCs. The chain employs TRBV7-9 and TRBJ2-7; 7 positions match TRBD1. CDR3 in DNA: TGTTCCAGCAGCTTACGGGCAGGGGGCTCCTACGAGCAGTACTTC. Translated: CSSSLRAGGSYEQYF.